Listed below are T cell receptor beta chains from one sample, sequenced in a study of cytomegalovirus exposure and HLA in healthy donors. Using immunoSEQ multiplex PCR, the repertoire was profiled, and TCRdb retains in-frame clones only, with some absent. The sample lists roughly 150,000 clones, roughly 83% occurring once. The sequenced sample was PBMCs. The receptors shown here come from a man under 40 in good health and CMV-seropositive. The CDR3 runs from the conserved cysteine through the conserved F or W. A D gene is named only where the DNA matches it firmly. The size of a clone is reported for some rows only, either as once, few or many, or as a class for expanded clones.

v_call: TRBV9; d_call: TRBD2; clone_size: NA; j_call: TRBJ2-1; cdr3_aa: CASSPSSGAYNEQFF; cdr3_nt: TGTGCCAGCAGCCCCTCTAGCGGGGCCTACAATGAGCAGTTCTTC
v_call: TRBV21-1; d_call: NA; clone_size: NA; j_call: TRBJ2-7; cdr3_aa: CASSPGTVWRGYEQYF; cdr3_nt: TGTGCCAGCAGCCCCGGGACAGTCTGGAGGGGCTACGAGCAGTACTTC
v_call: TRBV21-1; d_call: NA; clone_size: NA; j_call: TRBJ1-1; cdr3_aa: CASSKTRQGNTEAFF; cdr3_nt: TGTGCCAGCAGCAAAACCCGACAGGGGAACACTGAAGCTTTCTTT
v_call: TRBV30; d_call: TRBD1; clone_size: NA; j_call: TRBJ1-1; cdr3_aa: CAWRTGGGTEAFF; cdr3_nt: TGTGCCTGGAGGACAGGGGGTGGCACTGAAGCTTTCTTT
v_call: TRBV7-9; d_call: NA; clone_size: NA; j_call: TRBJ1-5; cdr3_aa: CASSVTGSGAQHF; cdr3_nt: TGTGCCAGCAGCGTCACAGGGTCCGGGGCCCAGCATTTT
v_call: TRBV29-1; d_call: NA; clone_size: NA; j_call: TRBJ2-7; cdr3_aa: CSVDQGLGSYEQYF; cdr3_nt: TGCAGCGTTGATCAGGGTCTGGGCTCCTACGAGCAGTACTTC
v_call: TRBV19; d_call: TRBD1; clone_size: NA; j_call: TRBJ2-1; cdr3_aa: CASTETGVLFYNEQFF; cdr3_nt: TGTGCCAGTACCGAGACAGGGGTTCTTTTCTACAATGAGCAGTTCTTC
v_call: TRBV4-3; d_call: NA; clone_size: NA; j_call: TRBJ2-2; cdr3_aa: CASSQDRGNTGELFF; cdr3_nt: TGCGCCAGCAGCCAAGATAGGGGGAACACCGGGGAGCTGTTTTTT
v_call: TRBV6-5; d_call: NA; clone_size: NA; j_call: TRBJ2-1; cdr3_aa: CASSYRPSGNNEQFF; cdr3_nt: TGTGCCAGCAGTTATCGACCGTCAGGTAACAATGAACAGTTCTTC
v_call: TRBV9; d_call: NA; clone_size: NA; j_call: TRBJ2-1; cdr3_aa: CASSVAGVTYNEQFF; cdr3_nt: TGTGCCAGCAGCGTAGCCGGGGTAACCTACAATGAGCAGTTCTTC
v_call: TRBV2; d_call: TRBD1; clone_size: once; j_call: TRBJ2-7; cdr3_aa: CASNPQGVIAYEQYF; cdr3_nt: TGTGCCAGCAACCCACAGGGGGTAATCGCCTACGAGCAGTACTTC
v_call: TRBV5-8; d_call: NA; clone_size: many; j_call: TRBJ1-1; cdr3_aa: CASSRTGGLAFF; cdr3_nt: TGTGCCAGCAGCCGTACTGGGGGACTAGCTTTCTTT
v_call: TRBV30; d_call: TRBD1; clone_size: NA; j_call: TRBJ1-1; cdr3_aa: CAWDRGETEAFF; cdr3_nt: TGTGCCTGGGACAGGGGTGAGACTGAAGCTTTCTTT
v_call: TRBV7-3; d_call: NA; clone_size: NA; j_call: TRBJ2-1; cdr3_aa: CASSQAGGGEQFF; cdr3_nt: TGTGCCAGCAGCCAAGCCGGAGGAGGCGAGCAGTTCTTC
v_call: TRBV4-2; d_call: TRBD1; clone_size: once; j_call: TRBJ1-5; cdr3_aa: CASSQGDRPEWGNQPQHF; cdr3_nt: TGTGCCAGCAGCCAGGGGGACAGGCCGGAGTGGGGCAATCAGCCCCAGCATTTT
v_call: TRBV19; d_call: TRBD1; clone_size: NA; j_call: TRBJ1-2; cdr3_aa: CASSLPDRVDGYTF; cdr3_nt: TGTGCCAGTAGTCTACCGGACAGGGTGGATGGCTACACCTTC
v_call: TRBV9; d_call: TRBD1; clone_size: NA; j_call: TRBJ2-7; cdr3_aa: CASSVGDRVGTGQYF; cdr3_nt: TGTGCCAGCAGCGTAGGGGACAGGGTGGGTACCGGGCAGTACTTC
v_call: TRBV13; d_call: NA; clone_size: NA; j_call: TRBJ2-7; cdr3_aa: CASSPLMSSYEQYF; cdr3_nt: TGTGCCAGCAGCCCGCTTATGAGCTCCTACGAGCAGTACTTC
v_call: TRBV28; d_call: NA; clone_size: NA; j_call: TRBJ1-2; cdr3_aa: CASSLGSRDWDGYTF; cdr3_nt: TGTGCCAGCAGTTTAGGGTCCAGGGATTGGGATGGCTACACCTTC
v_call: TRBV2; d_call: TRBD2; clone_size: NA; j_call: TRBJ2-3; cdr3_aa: CASSDAGDSASTDTQYF; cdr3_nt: TGTGCCAGCAGTGATGCGGGGGATAGTGCTAGCACAGATACGCAGTATTTT
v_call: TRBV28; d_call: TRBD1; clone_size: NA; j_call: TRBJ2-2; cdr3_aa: CASSYPGQGTGELFF; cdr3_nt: TGTGCCAGCAGCTACCCGGGACAGGGTACCGGGGAGCTGTTTTTT
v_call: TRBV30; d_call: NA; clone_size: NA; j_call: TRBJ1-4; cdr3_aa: CAWSAAQSRNEKLFF; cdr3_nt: TGTGCCTGGAGTGCGGCACAGTCCCGGAATGAAAAACTGTTTTTT
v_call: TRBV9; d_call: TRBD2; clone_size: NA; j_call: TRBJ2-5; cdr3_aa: CASSVGQWGLAMETQYF; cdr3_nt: TGTGCCAGCAGCGTAGGTCAGTGGGGACTAGCGATGGAGACCCAGTACTTC
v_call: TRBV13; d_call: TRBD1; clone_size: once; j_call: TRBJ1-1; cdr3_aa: CASSLGQGDLEAFF; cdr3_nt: TGTGCCAGCAGCTTAGGCCAGGGGGATTTGGAAGCTTTCTTT
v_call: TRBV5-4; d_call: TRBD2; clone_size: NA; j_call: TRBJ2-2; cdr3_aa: CASSPVAGGSSGRAGELFF; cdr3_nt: TGTGCCAGCAGCCCCGTGGCGGGCGGGAGCTCGGGGAGAGCCGGGGAGCTGTTTTTT
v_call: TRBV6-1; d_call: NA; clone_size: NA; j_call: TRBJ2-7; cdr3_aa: CASSDILGGSYEQYF; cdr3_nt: TGTGCCAGCAGTGATATCTTGGGGGGTTCCTACGAGCAGTACTTC
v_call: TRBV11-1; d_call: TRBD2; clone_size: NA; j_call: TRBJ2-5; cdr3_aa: CASSSSGGVETQYF; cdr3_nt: TGTGCCAGCAGCAGTAGCGGGGGGGTCGAGACCCAGTACTTC
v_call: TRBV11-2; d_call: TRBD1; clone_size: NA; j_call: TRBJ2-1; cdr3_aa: CASSLVATGYEQFF; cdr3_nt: TGTGCCAGCAGCTTAGTCGCGACAGGGTATGAGCAGTTCTTC
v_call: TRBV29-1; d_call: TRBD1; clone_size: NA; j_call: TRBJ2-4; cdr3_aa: CSVQRTGGFVAKNIQYF; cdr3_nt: TGCAGCGTCCAAAGGACAGGGGGCTTTGTAGCCAAAAACATTCAGTACTTC
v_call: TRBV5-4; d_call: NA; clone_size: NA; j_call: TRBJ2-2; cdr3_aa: CASSPTGGGMTGELFF; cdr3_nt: TGTGCCAGCAGCCCCACCGGTGGAGGGATGACCGGGGAGCTGTTTTTT
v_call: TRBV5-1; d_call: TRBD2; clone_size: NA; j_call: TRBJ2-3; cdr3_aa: CASSFGGASDTQYF; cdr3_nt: TGCGCCAGCAGCTTCGGGGGGGCATCAGATACGCAGTATTTT
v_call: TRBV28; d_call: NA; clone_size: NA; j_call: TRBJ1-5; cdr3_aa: CASQTRGRVAQHF; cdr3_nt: TGTGCCAGCCAGACACGGGGGAGGGTAGCCCAGCATTTT
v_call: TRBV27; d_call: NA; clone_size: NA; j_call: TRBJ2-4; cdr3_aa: CASSHLGGAKNIQYF; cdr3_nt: TGTGCCAGCAGTCACCTCGGAGGGGCCAAAAACATTCAGTACTTC
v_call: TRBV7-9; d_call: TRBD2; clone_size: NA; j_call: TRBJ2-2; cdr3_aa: CASSLSGLAGVTGELFF; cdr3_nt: TGTGCCAGCAGCTTATCGGGACTAGCGGGTGTCACCGGGGAGCTGTTTTTT
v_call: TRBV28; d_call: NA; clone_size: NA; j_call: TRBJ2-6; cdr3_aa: CASKEFSGANVLTF; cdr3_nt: TGTGCCAGCAAGGAGTTCTCTGGGGCCAACGTCCTGACTTTC
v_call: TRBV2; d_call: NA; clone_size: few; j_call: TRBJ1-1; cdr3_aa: CASRGTANTEAFF; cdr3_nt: TGTGCCAGCAGGGGGACTGCGAACACTGAAGCTTTCTTT
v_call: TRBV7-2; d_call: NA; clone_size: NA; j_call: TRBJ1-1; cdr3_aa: CASSLVTLGGNTEAFF; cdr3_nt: TGTGCCAGCAGCTTAGTAACCCTAGGGGGGAACACTGAAGCTTTCTTT